This is a list of T cell receptor beta chains from one sample in a study of T cells after yellow fever vaccination. TCRdb processed the 5' RACE reads anew with MiXCR; each CDR3 protein has one entry. Of 400,000 to 650,000 distinct CDR3 sequences in the sample, just over 20% were seen once. This sample comprised PBMCs, obtained roughly 23 days after the first yellow fever vaccination. These receptors were obtained from a man younger than 35 who received the YFV17D yellow fever vaccine. Each CDR3 is given with its conserved first and last residue. D genes are given only for firm matches. Expanded clones get a size class; other rows say once, few or many, or leave the size out.

clone size: .; CDR3 length: 15; D gene: .; V gene: TRBV7-2; J gene: TRBJ2-1; CDR3 DNA: TGTGCCAGCAGCTTACGGGGCACCCAGTACAATGAGCAGTTCTTC; CDR3 protein: CASSLRGTQYNEQFF
clone size: .; CDR3 length: 13; D gene: .; V gene: TRBV3-1; J gene: TRBJ1-2; CDR3 DNA: TGTGCCAGCAGCCCGGACTTCAACTATGGCTACACCTTC; CDR3 protein: CASSPDFNYGYTF
clone size: .; CDR3 length: 14; D gene: .; V gene: TRBV7-8; J gene: TRBJ1-1; CDR3 DNA: TGTGCCAGCAGCAAAGACCCGGGGGGCACTGAAGCTTTCTTT; CDR3 protein: CASSKDPGGTEAFF
clone size: .; CDR3 length: 14; D gene: .; V gene: TRBV6-2/TRBV6-3; J gene: TRBJ1-1; CDR3 DNA: TGTGCCAGCAGTTACTTACAGAGACACACTGAAGCTTTCTTT; CDR3 protein: CASSYLQRHTEAFF
clone size: few; CDR3 length: 14; D gene: .; V gene: TRBV7-2; J gene: TRBJ2-5; CDR3 DNA: TGTGCCAGCCCTGGGCAGGGGCTACAAGAGACCCAGTACTTC; CDR3 protein: CASPGQGLQETQYF
clone size: .; CDR3 length: 15; D gene: .; V gene: TRBV20-1; J gene: TRBJ1-2; CDR3 DNA: TGCAGTGCTAGAGACAGTTTCCTGGCTAACTATGGCTACACCTTC; CDR3 protein: CSARDSFLANYGYTF
clone size: few; CDR3 length: 15; D gene: .; V gene: TRBV9; J gene: TRBJ2-5; CDR3 DNA: TGTGCCAGCAGCGTAGCGGCGGGGCAGAGGGAGACCCAGTACTTC; CDR3 protein: CASSVAAGQRETQYF
clone size: few; CDR3 length: 14; D gene: TRBD2; V gene: TRBV29-1; J gene: TRBJ2-1; CDR3 DNA: TGCAGCGTTGGGCGGGGGGGCAGTTACAATGAGCAGTTCTTC; CDR3 protein: CSVGRGGSYNEQFF
clone size: few; CDR3 length: 19; D gene: TRBD2; V gene: TRBV24-1; J gene: TRBJ2-1; CDR3 DNA: TGTGCCACCAGTGATTTCGGTTTCCGGCGGGGGGTACCCTACAATGAGCAGTTCTTC; CDR3 protein: CATSDFGFRRGVPYNEQFF
clone size: few; CDR3 length: 14; D gene: TRBD1; V gene: TRBV12-3/TRBV12-4; J gene: TRBJ1-6; CDR3 DNA: TGTGCCAGCAGTTTAAGGGGGCAAGATTCACCCCTCCACTTT; CDR3 protein: CASSLRGQDSPLHF
clone size: few; CDR3 length: 14; D gene: TRBD1; V gene: TRBV20-1; J gene: TRBJ1-2; CDR3 DNA: TGCAGTGCTAGAACCCAACAGGGGCTTTATGGCTACACCTTC; CDR3 protein: CSARTQQGLYGYTF
clone size: few; CDR3 length: 16; D gene: .; V gene: TRBV4-3; J gene: TRBJ2-2; CDR3 DNA: TGCGCCAGCAGCCAAGTCCCAGGGGCCAACACCGGGGAGCTGTTTTTT; CDR3 protein: CASSQVPGANTGELFF
clone size: .; CDR3 length: 14; D gene: .; V gene: TRBV12-3/TRBV12-4; J gene: TRBJ2-7; CDR3 DNA: TGTGCCAGCAGTTTGGGACCTTTGGGGATCGAGCAGTACTTC; CDR3 protein: CASSLGPLGIEQYF
clone size: .; CDR3 length: 12; D gene: .; V gene: TRBV6-2/TRBV6-3; J gene: TRBJ2-1; CDR3 DNA: TGTGCCAGCGCCAGCTGGAACAATGAGCAGTTCTTC; CDR3 protein: CASASWNNEQFF
clone size: few; CDR3 length: 15; D gene: .; V gene: TRBV7-2; J gene: TRBJ1-4; CDR3 DNA: TGTGCCAGCAGCGCAAAGCCAGGGGTCGGTGAAAAACTGTTTTTT; CDR3 protein: CASSAKPGVGEKLFF
clone size: many; CDR3 length: 15; D gene: TRBD2; V gene: TRBV27; J gene: TRBJ2-2; CDR3 DNA: TGTGCCAGCAGTCCGGGACTAGTTGGAACCGGGGAGCTGTTTTTT; CDR3 protein: CASSPGLVGTGELFF
clone size: .; CDR3 length: 14; D gene: .; V gene: TRBV20-1; J gene: TRBJ2-3; CDR3 DNA: TGCAGTACCACCGAGCCCATTCGGGCAGATACGCAGTATTTT; CDR3 protein: CSTTEPIRADTQYF
clone size: .; CDR3 length: 13; D gene: .; V gene: TRBV7-2; J gene: TRBJ1-2; CDR3 DNA: TGTGCCAGCAGGGTCAATCGACAGGATGGCTACACCTTC; CDR3 protein: CASRVNRQDGYTF
clone size: .; CDR3 length: 18; D gene: .; V gene: TRBV11-1; J gene: TRBJ2-1; CDR3 DNA: TGTGCCAGCACCTCCCAGGACTGGTGGGAACAGGACACGAATGAGCAGTTCTTC; CDR3 protein: CASTSQDWWEQDTNEQFF
clone size: .; CDR3 length: 16; D gene: .; V gene: TRBV6-1; J gene: TRBJ1-1; CDR3 DNA: TGTGCCAGCAGAAGGGCGGGAATTTTTATGAACACTGAAGCTTTCTTT; CDR3 protein: CASRRAGIFMNTEAFF
clone size: few; CDR3 length: 16; D gene: .; V gene: TRBV2; J gene: TRBJ1-6; CDR3 DNA: TGTGCCAGCAGGTCTCAGGGCCTTATATCGGATTCACCCCTCCACTTT; CDR3 protein: CASRSQGLISDSPLHF
clone size: .; CDR3 length: 14; D gene: .; V gene: TRBV12-3/TRBV12-4; J gene: TRBJ1-6; CDR3 DNA: TGTGCCAGCAGTTTTTATTGGGCTTTCTCACCCCTCCACTTT; CDR3 protein: CASSFYWAFSPLHF
clone size: .; CDR3 length: 17; D gene: .; V gene: TRBV7-9; J gene: TRBJ2-4; CDR3 DNA: TGTGCCAGCAGCCCCTCTGAGCGGTTCCTAGCCAAAAACATTCAGTACTTC; CDR3 protein: CASSPSERFLAKNIQYF
clone size: .; CDR3 length: 15; D gene: .; V gene: TRBV10-3; J gene: TRBJ2-3; CDR3 DNA: TGTGCCATCAGTGAGGAGCGGCGGGGATGGGATACGCAGTATTTT; CDR3 protein: CAISEERRGWDTQYF
clone size: once; CDR3 length: 16; D gene: TRBD2; V gene: TRBV4-1; J gene: TRBJ2-1; CDR3 DNA: TGCGCCAGCAGCCAAGAAGTCGGGGGGGCATACAATGAGCAGTTCTTC; CDR3 protein: CASSQEVGGAYNEQFF
clone size: .; CDR3 length: 16; D gene: TRBD2; V gene: TRBV4-1; J gene: TRBJ2-3; CDR3 DNA: TGCGCCAGCAGCTTTACCGGGACTAGCATTCCAGATACGCAGTATTTT; CDR3 protein: CASSFTGTSIPDTQYF
clone size: .; CDR3 length: 15; D gene: .; V gene: TRBV18; J gene: TRBJ1-4; CDR3 DNA: TGTGCCAGCTCACCACCAGGGCAGGAGAATGAAAAACTGTTTTTT; CDR3 protein: CASSPPGQENEKLFF
clone size: few; CDR3 length: 18; D gene: TRBD2; V gene: TRBV10-3; J gene: TRBJ2-1; CDR3 DNA: TGTGCCATCAGGGGGGGCACTAGCGGGGGGCCGACTTACAATGAGCAGTTCTTC; CDR3 protein: CAIRGGTSGGPTYNEQFF